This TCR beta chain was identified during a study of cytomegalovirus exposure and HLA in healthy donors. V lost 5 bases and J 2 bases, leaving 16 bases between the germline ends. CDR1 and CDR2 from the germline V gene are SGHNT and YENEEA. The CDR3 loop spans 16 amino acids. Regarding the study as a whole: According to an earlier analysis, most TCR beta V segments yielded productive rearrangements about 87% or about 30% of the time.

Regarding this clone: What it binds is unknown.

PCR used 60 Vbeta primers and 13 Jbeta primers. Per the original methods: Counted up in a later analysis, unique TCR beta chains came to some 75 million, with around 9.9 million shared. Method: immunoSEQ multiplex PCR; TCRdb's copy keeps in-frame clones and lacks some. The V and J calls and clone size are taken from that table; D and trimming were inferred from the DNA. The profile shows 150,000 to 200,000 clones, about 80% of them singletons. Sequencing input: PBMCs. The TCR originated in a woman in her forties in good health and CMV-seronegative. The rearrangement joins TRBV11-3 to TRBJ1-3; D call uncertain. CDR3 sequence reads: CASSLGGRIAGNTIYF. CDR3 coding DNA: TGTGCCAGCAGCCTCGGCGGGAGAATCGCTGGAAACACCATATATTTT.